Presented here are 7 T cell receptor beta chains from one specimen sequenced in a study of T cells in localized non-small cell lung cancer. Method: immunoSEQ multiplex PCR; TCRdb's copy keeps in-frame clones and lacks some. Altogether 8,800 or so clones are present, approximately 45% being singletons, with the ten largest covering about 4.1%. The material sequenced was lymph node tissue, taken before any cancer treatment. The receptors shown here come from a woman aged 35 to 70 with stage I lung adenocarcinoma.

The rearrangement links TRBV5-1 to TRBJ2-7; D call uncertain. V was pared by 1 base and J by 1 base, with 9 bases between. In germline, CDR1 is SGHRS, CDR2 YFSETQ. The CDR3 spans 14 residues. CDR3 in DNA: TGCGCCAGCAGCTTGTGGCCAGAATCCTACGAGCAGTACTTC. Protein: CASSLWPESYEQYF.

J is TRBJ1-1 and V is TRBV5-1, with TRBD1 as a possible D gene (5 bases). The CDR3 has 15 residues. Germline V CDR1 and CDR2: SGHRS, YFSETQ. V was pared by 4 bases and J by 4 bases, with 17 bases between. The CDR3 loop reads CASSRDSGRATEAFF. The CDR3 DNA sequence: TGCGCCAGCAGCCGGGACTCCGGGAGGGCCACTGAAGCTTTCTTT.

Only a few counts were recorded for this clone. The rearrangement uses TRBV11-3 and TRBJ2-7, with TRBD1 matching 8 bases. The CDR3 extends over 14 amino acids. Germline V lookup: CDR1 SGHNT, CDR2 YENEEA. V gave up 5 bases and J gave up 6 bases; unmatched junction bases: 9. This chain's CDR3 is CASSLRTGQGEQYF. The CDR3 DNA reads TGTGCCAGCAGCCTGAGGACAGGGCAAGGCGAGCAGTACTTC.

A few counts support this clone. The rearrangement links TRBV6-8 to TRBJ1-2, with D possibly being TRBD1 (6 bases). Germline CDR1 reads MNHGY; CDR2 reads SAAAGT. The V end lost 2 bases, the J end lost 7 bases, and 14 bases lay between the germline ends. The CDR3 totals 14 residues. This CDR3 reads CASSYGGADSGYTF. The DNA for the CDR3 is TGTGCCAGCAGTTACGGGGGCGCGGACTCTGGCTACACCTTC.

This clone showed up many times. The J gene is TRBJ1-2, the V gene TRBV9, with D hard to call. Germline V gives CDR1 SGDLS, CDR2 YYNGEE. Trimming pared 7 bases from V and 2 bases from J, leaving 9 bases between. The CDR3 is 12 amino acids. CDR3 sequence: CASGPRNYGYTF. CDR3 bases: TGTGCCAGCGGTCCGCGAAACTATGGCTACACCTTC.

The chain links TRBV9 to TRBJ2-1; 8 bases are a match to TRBD2. CDR3 length: 16 residues. J gave up 7 bases and V 0 bases, and 9 bases lay outside the gene matches. CDR1 is SGDLS and CDR2 is YYNGEE in the germline V gene. Here the CDR3 reads CASSVEWRGARNEQFF. CDR3 sequence (DNA): TGTGCCAGCAGCGTAGAGTGGCGGGGGGCGAGAAATGAGCAGTTCTTC.

V gene TRBV19 combines with J gene TRBJ2-2; 9 bases agree with TRBD1. The germline V gene has CDR1 LNHDA and CDR2 SQIVND (reference sequence). Losses at the gene ends were 9 bases for V and 5 bases for J; bases not matched to a gene: 7. CDR3 length: 14 residues. The CDR3 loop reads CASSQQGATGELFF. CDR3 bases: TGTGCCAGCTCTCAACAGGGGGCTACCGGGGAGCTGTTTTTT.